These 14 T cell receptor beta chains came from one sample sequenced in a study of cytomegalovirus exposure and HLA in healthy donors. PCR primers comprised 60 Vbeta and 13 Jbeta primers. TCRdb's table, derived via immunoSEQ multiplex PCR, lists solely in-frame clones and lacks some. The profile covers approximately 140,000 clones, with about 80% appearing a single time and less than 1.5% taken by the ten largest. The sequenced sample was PBMCs. The receptors were gathered from a male donor in good health and CMV-seropositive.

The chain is built from TRBV6-1 and TRBJ1-5; TRBD1 is a possible D gene (5 bases). The CDR3 runs 14 residues. Germline CDR1 MNHNS, CDR2 SASEGT. Trimming took 4 bases from V and 4 from J, leaving 11 bases between them. DNA of the CDR3: TGTGCCAGCAGTGTGGGCAGGACAAATCAGCCCCAGCATTTT. Translated: CASSVGRTNQPQHF.

The V and J genes are TRBV6-5 and TRBJ1-1; TRBD1 matches 7 bases. This CDR3 has 13 amino acids. The V segment lost 6 bases and the J segment 3 bases; nucleotides outside the gene matches: 4. Looked up from germline, CDR1 is MNHEY and CDR2 is SVGAGI. The CDR3 loop is CASSGTAYTEAFF. DNA of the CDR3: TGTGCCAGCAGCGGGACAGCCTACACTGAAGCTTTCTTT.

The chain combines TRBV13 with TRBJ2-2; 7 bases map to TRBD1. Germline CDR1 reads PRHDT; CDR2 reads FYEKMQ (reference sequence). With 3 bases clipped from V and 1 base from J, the junction kept 2 bases outside the gene matches. CDR3 length equals 15 residues. Here the CDR3 reads CASSFRTGNTGELFF. The CDR3 nucleotides are TGTGCCAGCAGCTTCCGGACAGGGAACACCGGGGAGCTGTTTTTT.

V usage is TRBV4-3 and J usage is TRBJ1-2; D is ambiguous. The germline V gene has CDR1 LGHNA and CDR2 YSLEER. Deletions cut 3 bases from V and 5 bases from J, with 19 bases between. CDR3 length: 16 amino acids. Written as DNA, the CDR3 is TGCGCCAGCAGCCATCAGTCCCTAGTCCCCTCTTATGGCTACACCTTC. Its translation: CASSHQSLVPSYGYTF.

The chain couples TRBV6-1 to TRBJ1-1; 7 bases align to TRBD1. CDR1 MNHNS and CDR2 SASEGT come from the germline V gene. The ends lost 7 bases at V and 7 bases at J; junction bases unmatched: 15. CDR3 length: 15 residues. The CDR3 loop is CASTPGQSPWGEAFF. The CDR3 DNA is TGTGCCAGCACTCCGGGACAGTCTCCGTGGGGTGAAGCTTTCTTT.

The CDR3 spells CASSLEGTRLSTDTQYF. CDR3 sequence (DNA): TGTGCCAGCAGTTTAGAGGGGACTAGGCTTAGCACAGATACGCAGTATTTT. The chain uses TRBV27 and TRBJ2-3; 8 bases agree with TRBD2. CDR1 and CDR2 from the germline V gene are MNHEY and SMNVEV (reference sequence). Unmatched junction bases numbered 7, after V lost 2 bases and J lost 0 bases. The CDR3 covers 17 residues.

The chain employs TRBV11-2 and TRBJ2-5, with 16 nucleotides matching TRBD2. Per the germline V gene, CDR1 is SGHAT and CDR2 is FQNNGV. V was pared by 4 bases and J by 5 bases, with 7 bases of the junction left unmatched. The CDR3 has 17 residues. DNA of the CDR3: TGTGCCAGCAGCTCCACGGGACTAGCGGGAGGGGCGGAGACCCAGTACTTC. Translated: CASSSTGLAGGAETQYF. Full variable domain (remainder filled in from reference TRBV11-2 and TRBJ2-5): EAGVAQSPRYKIIEKRQSVAFWCNPISGHATLYWYQQILGQGPKLLIQFQNNGVVDDSQLPKDRFSAERLKGVDSTLKIQPAKLEDSAVYLCASSSTGLAGGAETQYFGPGTRLLVL.

A single count supports this clone. V is TRBV9 and J is TRBJ1-5; 8 bases align to TRBD1. The CDR3 sequence is 17 residues long. The J segment lost 6 bases and the V segment lost 4 bases, leaving 15 bases of the junction unmatched. From germline, CDR1 is SGDLS and CDR2 YYNGEE. The CDR3 DNA is TGTGCCAGCAGCATAAGGACAGGGTGGTTCGGAACTCAGCCCCAGCATTTT. Translating gives CASSIRTGWFGTQPQHF.

This rearrangement joins TRBV29-1 to TRBJ1-1; D remains ambiguous. The V gene's germline CDR1 is SQVTM and CDR2 ANQGSEA. V dropped 4 bases and J dropped 5 bases, with 20 bases sitting between them. This CDR3 has 15 residues. Written as DNA, the CDR3 is TGCAGCGTTGTATACGTTGGCATCAGGAAGACTGAAGCTTTCTTT. This encodes CSVVYVGIRKTEAFF.

CDR3 in amino acids: CASSPTSGGAVYEQYF. Here the CDR3 DNA reads TGCGCCAGCAGCCCGACTAGCGGGGGGGCCGTCTACGAGCAGTACTTC. The chain combines TRBV4-1 with TRBJ2-7, with 14 positions matching TRBD2. CDR1 and CDR2 (germline): MGHRA, YSYEKL. CDR3 length: 16 amino acids. V dropped 4 bases and J dropped 3; count of bases not matched to a gene: 5.

The V call is TRBV2, the J call TRBJ2-7; tentatively, D is TRBD2 (5 bases). The CDR3 covers 13 residues. From germline, CDR1 is SNHLY and CDR2 FYNNEI. V lost 4 bases to trimming and J lost 0 bases, with 7 bases between them. The chain's CDR3 is CASSGRSSYEQYF. CDR3 DNA sequence: TGTGCCAGCAGTGGGAGGAGCTCCTACGAGCAGTACTTC.

This clone was picked up a small number of times. This sequence joins TRBV6-6 and TRBJ1-4; TRBD1 matches at 7 bases. This CDR3 region has 14 residues. V shed 10 bases, J shed 8 bases, and the junction held 13 bases outside the gene matches. Germline CDR1 MNHNY, CDR2 SVGAGI (reference sequence). The CDR3 nucleotides are TGTGCCACCCAACCAGGGGGGCGCTTGGAAAAACTGTTTTTT. Residues: CATQPGGRLEKLFF.

J is TRBJ2-5 and V is TRBV14; a possible D gene is TRBD2 (5 bases). The CDR3 runs 15 residues. Germline loops: CDR1 SGHDN, CDR2 FVKESK. Deletions cut 4 bases from V and 0 bases from J, with 12 bases between. CDR3 amino acids: CASSPGLLYQETQYF. Here the CDR3 DNA reads TGTGCCAGCAGCCCCGGACTTCTGTACCAAGAGACCCAGTACTTC.

This clone has a single count. V usage is TRBV2 and J usage is TRBJ1-6; no clear D. The CDR3 runs to 13 residues. Germline CDR1 and CDR2: SNHLY and FYNNEI. V was pared by 7 bases and J by 9 bases, with 13 bases between. The CDR3 region has the DNA TGTGCCAGCATGCGGCTCCCTCCTTCACCCCTCCACTTT. It yields the protein CASMRLPPSPLHF.